The sequence of this T cell receptor beta chain was determined in a study of molecular identifiers for immune sequencing clone quantification. Study in general: In replicates, RNA from 20,000 or 100,000 naive CD8 cells was split five ways, four sequenced.

Findings and caveats of the study: The study reportedly detected spiked Jurkat TCR RNA from one cell among over 950,000 naive cells.

Per germline, CDR1 SNHLY and CDR2 FYNNEI. There are 10 residues in the CDR3. Trimming removed 0 bases from V and 8 bases from J, with 1 base in between. This clonotype was counted many times. Its antigen remains unknown. The sorting of naive CD8 T cells used the CD8+CD4-CCR7+CD45RA+ phenotype. Preparation methods for the bulk TCR libraries were those previously described, with listed TCR primers. TCRdb processed the PCR reads anew with MiXCR; each CDR3 protein has one entry. In the table there are some 650,000 distinct CDR3 sequences, about 20% of which are singletons. The clonotype was recovered from a human donor in good health. Some libraries in this study had Jurkat cell RNA spiked in. The specimen sequenced was naive CD8+ T cells from blood, with Jurkat cell RNA spiked in. Regarding subset: FACS-sorted CD8+CD4-CCR7+CD45RA+ naive T cells. This chain uses TRBV2 with TRBJ1-2; D ambiguous. CDR3 bases: TGTGCCAGCAGTGAAGCCGGCTACACCTTC. Translation gives CASSEAGYTF. Filled out from reference TRBV2 and TRBJ1-2, the complete variable domain reads EPEVTQTPSHQVTQMGQEVILRCVPISNHLYFYWYRQILGQKVEFLVSFYNNEISEKSEIFDDQFSVERPDGSNFTLKIRSTKLEDSAMYFCASSEAGYTFGSGTRLTVV.